This section outlines one T cell receptor (beta chain) sequence together with its context. Its cognate antigen has yet to be identified. Within one base of it there is no much larger clone, and no base qualities were kept. From cysteine to phenylalanine, the CDR3 is 15 amino acids long. Of all the DNA, just the CDR3 is kept, 45 bases in frame from base 1. At the junction V is shortened by 2 bases and J by 0 bases, with 8 bases in between. The germline V gene provides CDR1 SGHNT and CDR2 YENEEA. This entry belongs to a study of PD-1 blockade in mismatch repair-deficient tumors (dated by TCRdb to about 2017). A note on the overall study: Between late 2013 and September 2016, the trial enrolled 86 consecutive patients with around twelve mismatch repair-deficient cancer types, every one of whom had been previously treated and was progressing. Tumor-associated T cell clones in the peripheral blood of patients responding to PD-1 blockade were tracked using deep sequencing of TCR CDR3 regions. Overall study outcomes, separate from this receptor: Rapid expansion after pembrolizumab followed by contraction, generally before radiologic responses, was shown by tumor-resident clones, which were often undetectable in blood before treatment.

For every enrolled patient, mismatch repair deficiency was confirmed by either polymerase chain reaction or immunohistochemistry. TCR sequencing was carried out for three patients who responded to pembrolizumab therapy. The phase II trial prospectively evaluated PD-1 blockade with pembrolizumab in advanced mismatch repair-deficient cancers, independent of tissue of origin. Peripheral blood T cell samples were gathered serially, both before PD-1 blockade started and at multiple time points afterward. Blood sampling times were expressed in weeks after the first pembrolizumab dose. The method behind the library was the immunoSEQ multiplex PCR assay. TCRdb mirrors the immuneACCESS table, restricted to in-frame sequences. Some clones are absent from its copies; in checked studies, under half trace to an unresolved V gene, and the reason for the others is unknown. In this sample the table shows about 79,000 clones, approximately 80% of which occur a single time. Of the sample, 5% to 6.5% is held by the ten largest clones.

This sequence uses TRBV11-3 and TRBJ2-1; the best D guess is TRBD2, with 5 bases matching. The sequenced sample was peripheral blood, obtained 44 weeks after starting pembrolizumab. The TCR comes from an adult with mismatch repair-deficient cancer. The CDR3: CASSLSGSSYNEQFF. The DNA is as follows: TGTGCCAGCAGCTTAAGCGGAAGCTCCTACAATGAGCAGTTCTTC.